This T cell receptor (beta chain) comes out of a study of T cells in women clearing cervical HPV infection (dated by TCRdb to the late 2010s). Regarding the research as a whole: Cases were 25 women with histologically confirmed HPV16-related CIN3 or worse, including a couple of invasive cancers. The parent cohort enrolled roughly 9,600 women aged 18 or older in Guanacaste, Costa Rica, during about 1993 to 1995 and followed them for less than 8 years. For cases, the median interval between lesion detection and blood sampling was roughly 140 days, with an interquartile range of about 80 to 210 days. Case blood was taken at the visit when the lesion was first identified, whereas control blood was taken when infection was no longer detected. A median age of 34 years was observed in cases versus approximately 40 in controls, and no significant differences in baseline characteristics were found. The 20 to 25 controls were women who cleared a single incident HPV16 infection within 12 months without developing precancer or cancer. Nested within Costa Rica's Guanacaste HPV Natural History Study, an exploratory proof-of-principle case-control study compared TCR repertoires across cervical HPV16 outcomes. Cases and controls were matched on age within five years and on year of sample collection. Because only a few women had HLA typing data, the possibility that HLA type acted as a confounder could not be ruled out. Five blinded duplicates per group were added as quality controls, giving 60 or so samples: some 50 participants and approximately ten replicates.

The germline V gene provides CDR1 SGHRS and CDR2 YFSETQ. The CDR3 runs 13 amino acids, cysteine and phenylalanine included. The 30 bases shown cover part of the CDR3, and their frame starts at base 1. At the junction V is shortened by 3 bases and J by 1 base; bases outside the gene matches: 0. TCR beta CDR3 regions were amplified by multiplex PCR from an average of about 1,300 ng genomic DNA per sample using the immunoSEQ assay. To correct primer bias, the assay used a complete synthetic TCR repertoire to set an amplification baseline. Amplicons were sequenced on the Illumina platform. Under the source paper's analysis protocol: Sequence errors were corrected by clustering with frequency ratios and a modified nearest-neighbor algorithm, and the sequences were then analyzed in the immunoSEQ Analyzer using IMGT gene definitions. At each rarefaction depth, TCR richness and evenness were averaged over 20 rarefaction repeats, and samples with fewer sequences than the depth were excluded. V, D and J gene relative abundances were compared between groups with Wilcoxon rank sum tests, applying FDR correction. In the blinded duplicates, the intraclass correlation was roughly 96% for TCR richness and averaged around 78% across more than 65 gene segments. As stored in TCRdb, this immuneACCESS dataset retains in-frame rearrangements with V and J assigned. A fraction of the clones does not appear; measured against another copy, unresolved V genes explain less than half of the discrepancy, and the remainder lacks a known reason. That table supplies the V and J calls and clone size; D and trimming were determined from the DNA. Per the sample table, the count is roughly 20,000 clones. In total, the top ten clones hold around 3% of the sample.

Every participant had a single incident cervical HPV16 infection, and prevalent HPV16 infections were excluded. Cervical HPV DNA was detected with MY09/MY11 PCR, and genotyping was done with dot-blot hybridization. Roughly 15 mL of heparinized blood was centrifuged, after which the buffy coat was aliquoted, frozen at -30 degrees C, and then stored at -80 degrees C. Genomic DNA was extracted from buffy coat specimens using QIAGEN kits. Turning to this clone: Its antigen target is currently unknown. The read finishes 3 residues shy of the CDR3 end, and the germline J gene is used to complete it.

General study outcomes and caveats: CIN3+ cases had significantly higher TCR repertoire richness than controls across sequencing depths, but evenness did not differ between the groups. Whether associations preceded infection or resulted from infection could not be shown with the cross-sectional design, and effector/memory subsets and HPV-specific T cells were not isolated. Because T-cell numbers per sample were unknown, differences in richness could reflect varying T-cell content rather than repertoire biology. Cases had lower TRBV6-7 relative abundance than controls (approximately 0.11% versus 0.16%; Bonferroni P = 0.0008). Random forest classifiers combining richness and V gene abundances distinguished cases from controls with an estimated AUC of around 0.79.

This TCR came from a woman between 18 and 70 years old with a cervical HPV16 infection that either progressed to CIN3+ or cleared (not recorded which). The material sequenced was blood buffy coat. Recombination linked TRBV5-1 to TRBJ2-5, with 7 bases aligning to TRBD1. CDR3 bases read: TGCGCCAGCAGCTGGGACAGCCAAGAGACC. Translated, it gives CASSWDSQET. The whole CDR3 protein is CASSWDSQETQYF.